This T cell receptor (beta chain) comes out of a study of T cell repertoires in cytomegalovirus infection. Study information: It can be stated that public TCR beta signatures indicated CMV infection as well as a matching HLA type.

TCRdb reprocessed the reads with MiXCR, giving one entry per CDR3 protein. The sample has around 210,000 distinct CDR3 sequences, approximately 7% seen once; the top ten hold around 6.5%. Points on this clonotype: The antigen remains unidentified.

Germline CDR1 reads DFQATT; CDR2 reads SNEGSKA (reference sequence). The CDR3 sequence is 19 residues long. V trimming: 3 bases; J trimming: 2 bases; junction bases outside the gene matches: 11. Findings and limits, study-wide: HLA-C-restricted CMV-specific TCR beta clonotypes were dominant in the ex vivo response. Frequencies of public TCR beta families were cumulated, and this identified carriers of CMV plus the relevant HLA.

This sequence originates from a human donor in good health (CMV status not recorded). Some clones in this sample may be carry-over from other donors' samples. The chain carries TRBV20-1 and TRBJ2-1, with 15 bases identical to TRBD2. Sequences were obtained from PBMCs. Here the CDR3 reads CSASRKGLAGGPPYNEQFF. For the CDR3, the DNA is TGCAGTGCTAGCCGGAAAGGACTAGCGGGGGGGCCCCCCTACAATGAGCAGTTCTTC.